This entry concerns a single TCR beta chain. Method: immunoSEQ multiplex PCR; TCRdb's copy keeps in-frame clones and lacks some. The sample carries 15,000 to 20,000 clones, approximately 91% recorded once. The data were taken from a study of blood T cell repertoires in COVID-19. The CDR3 is 16 amino acids. Germline assignment: CDR1 KGHSH and CDR2 LQKENI. V lost 3 bases, J lost 2 bases, and 15 bases lay in between. The specimen was peripheral blood. The rearrangement joins TRBV18 to TRBJ2-3, with D unresolved. This TCR was sampled from a man aged 40-49 years with active COVID-19. CDR3 coding DNA: TGTGCCAGCTCACCCGCGCTCCTGAAATCCACAGATACGCAGTATTTT. The encoded protein is CASSPALLKSTDTQYF.